This T cell receptor (beta chain) is drawn from a study of blood T cell repertoires in COVID-19. Whole-study context: PBMCs, B-cell-depleted T cells, or T cells provided the cDNA or gDNA that made up the material.

Trimming cost V 6 bases and J 1 base; bases outside gene matches: 9. There are 15 residues in the CDR3. The germline gives CDR1 WNHNN, CDR2 SYGVQD (reference sequence). This table comes from immunoSEQ multiplex PCR, and its TCRdb copy is limited to in-frame clones, with some not included. Here the sample spans more than 70,000 clones, more than 75% being singletons. The receptor was derived from a human donor in a cohort sampled during active COVID-19. The V and J genes are TRBV10-1 and TRBJ2-7; 7 bases align to TRBD1. Sequenced sample: peripheral blood. The CDR3 nucleotides read TGCGCCAGCAGCTACCGGGACAGAGAATCCTACGAGCAGTACTTC. Residues: CASSYRDRESYEQYF.